The TCR beta chain under discussion was sequenced for a study of blood T cell repertoires in COVID-19. Sequenced by immunoSEQ multiplex PCR; TCRdb stores in-frame clones only, minus some. The sample consists of 100,000 to 150,000 clones, around 84% of them appearing once. Participants' own reports of clinical history determined their cohort assignment. The sequence was collected from a woman aged 30 to 39 who had recovered from COVID-19. The sequenced material came from PBMCs or T cells enriched from blood (not recorded which).

CDR3 coding DNA: TGTGCCAGCAGATTCCGACTAGCGGGAGGTTCATACGAGCAGTACTTC. This translates into CASRFRLAGGSYEQYF. This sequence joins TRBV6-6 and TRBJ2-7; the match to TRBD2 covers 13 bases. The germline V gene has CDR1 MNHNY and CDR2 SVGAGI (reference sequence). The CDR3 is 16 amino acids. J was trimmed by 4 bases and V by 6 bases; bases with no gene match: 9.